This T cell receptor (beta chain) was sequenced during a study of cytomegalovirus exposure and HLA in healthy donors. Study results and caveats: A later look showed TCR association rates differing by HLA locus, highest for DRB1 and lowest for HLA-C. Earlier results showed most TCR beta V segments being productive about 87% or about 30% of the time.

Trimming left V 3 bases short and J 2 bases short, with 11 bases between. The CDR3 loop spans 14 amino acids. Germline V lookup: CDR1 SGDLS, CDR2 YYNGEE. Note on this clone: Antigen unknown.

Primers: 60 Vbeta forward and 13 Jbeta reverse. Using immunoSEQ multiplex PCR, the repertoire was profiled, and TCRdb retains in-frame clones only, with some absent. The table has some 180,000 clones, 75% to 80% seen once. The sequence derives from a female donor in good health and CMV-seronegative. This chain links TRBV9 with TRBJ2-5; a possible D gene is TRBD1 (6 bases). Sequencing was performed on PBMCs. CDR3 in amino acids: CASSAGTSQETQYF. Here the CDR3 DNA reads TGTGCCAGCAGCGCGGGGACATCACAAGAGACCCAGTACTTC.